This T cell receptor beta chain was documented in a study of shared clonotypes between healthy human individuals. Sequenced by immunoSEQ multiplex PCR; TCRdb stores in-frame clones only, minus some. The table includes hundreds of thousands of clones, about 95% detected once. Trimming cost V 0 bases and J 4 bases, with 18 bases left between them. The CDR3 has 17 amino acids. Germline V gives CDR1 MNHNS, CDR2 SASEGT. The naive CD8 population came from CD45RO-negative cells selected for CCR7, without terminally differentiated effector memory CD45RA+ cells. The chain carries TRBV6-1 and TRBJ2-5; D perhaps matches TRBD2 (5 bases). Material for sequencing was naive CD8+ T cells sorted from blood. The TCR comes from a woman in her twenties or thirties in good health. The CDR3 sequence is CASSEAEGGLMAETQYF. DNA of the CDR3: TGTGCCAGCAGTGAAGCGGAAGGCGGGTTGATGGCAGAGACCCAGTACTTC.